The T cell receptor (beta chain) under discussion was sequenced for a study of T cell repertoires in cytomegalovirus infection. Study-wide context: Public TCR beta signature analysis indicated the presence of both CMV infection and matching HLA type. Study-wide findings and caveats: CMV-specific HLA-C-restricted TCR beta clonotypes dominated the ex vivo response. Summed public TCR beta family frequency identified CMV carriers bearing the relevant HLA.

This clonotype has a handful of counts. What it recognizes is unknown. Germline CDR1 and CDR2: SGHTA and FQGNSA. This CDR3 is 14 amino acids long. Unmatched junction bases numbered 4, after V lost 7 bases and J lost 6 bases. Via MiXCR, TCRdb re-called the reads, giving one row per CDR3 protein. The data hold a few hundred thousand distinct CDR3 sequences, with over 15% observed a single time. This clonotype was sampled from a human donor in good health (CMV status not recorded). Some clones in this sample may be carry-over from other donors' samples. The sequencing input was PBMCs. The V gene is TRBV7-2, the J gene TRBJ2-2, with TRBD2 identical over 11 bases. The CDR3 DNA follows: TGTGCCAGCACCCTACTAGCGGGGGCCGGGGAGCTGTTTTTT. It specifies CASTLLAGAGELFF.